This paragraph reports one T cell receptor beta chain. The target of this receptor is not known. Base qualities are missing; no much larger clone stands one base away. The data originate from a study of shared clonotypes between healthy human individuals (dated by TCRdb to 2018 to 2020). For the wider study: A few men and a couple of women, aged 18 to 49 years, made up the cohort. The study deeply sequenced blood TCR repertoires of roughly five healthy adults to estimate repertoire size and the extent of clonotype sharing between individuals. To increase sequencing depth and limit assay-specific biases, TCR repertoire library preparation and sequencing were carried out by different laboratories using diverse techniques. Per donor, leukapheresis produced somewhere between about 0.9 and 9.5 billion PBMCs. For each donor, three plates each were used for CD4 naive and CD4 memory, two plates were used for CD8 naive, and one plate was used for CD8 memory. Beyond this particular receptor, the publication reports: Because the study included a small number of donors, the genetic and exposure-history diversity represented was limited. Across a handful of donors, approximately 5% of naive CD4, approximately 3.6% of naive CD8, 2.3% of memory CD4, and roughly 0.41% of memory CD8 clonotypes were shared. Pairwise subsampling led to the expectation that sequencing depth would affect the degree of clonotype sharing among donors. Sampling was restricted to blood, and TCR repertoires in tissue are likely to differ from TCR repertoires in blood. Clonotypes shared by all four sorted-subset donors showed higher generation probabilities than non-shared clonotypes. Estimated clonotype richness was generally larger for naive than for memory subsets. Incomplete sequencing was indicated by rarefaction of sorted-subset datasets, despite the large sequencing depth.

The donors were healthy, HIV-negative adults who had no recently reported acute infections or vaccinations. Only Caucasian adults living in Nashville, Tennessee, USA were represented among the donors. CD4+ T cells were enriched by magnetic negative selection, after which naive cells were positively selected on CD45RA and the negative fraction was taken as the memory subset. Blood was obtained by leukapheresis, after which PBMCs were separated by Ficoll-Histopaque density gradient centrifugation and cryopreserved in liquid nitrogen vapor phase. Analytical flow cytometry was used to check the purity and quantity of every magnetically sorted T cell population. From each sorted fraction, genomic DNA was isolated and quantified by UV absorbance on a Nanodrop 2000c. The CDR3 has 14 amino acids, counting the end cysteine and phenylalanine. Just the 42-base CDR3 DNA is kept, in frame starting at base 1. Taken from the germline V gene, the CDR1 and CDR2 loops are MDHEN and SYDVKM. Relative to germline, V is missing 2 bases and J is missing 8 bases, with 8 bases of the junction outside any gene match.

Using the deep immunoSEQ assay, multiplex PCR amplified TCR CDR3 regions from genomic DNA. Extracted genomic DNA from each cell subset was spread evenly across all wells of several immunoSEQ 96-well plates, with each plate serving as a replicate. For sorted subsets, each replicate PCR was loaded with about 200 ng genomic DNA, equivalent to some 31,000 T cell genomes. Purified libraries were quantified with a Qubit 3.0 fluorometer, sized on a Bioanalyzer 2100, and re-quantified with the KAPA Library Quantification kit. Each immunoSEQ 96-well plate was sequenced on its own single-read 150-cycle Illumina NextSeq 550 flow cell. Regarding the original processing steps: Because the immunoSEQ output held only junctional sequences and lacked quality scores, the filtering could not match the filtering applied to full-length reads. To assign V/J genes and CDR3, sequences were annotated against IMGT germline references using PyIR, a Python wrapper for IgBLAST v1.9. Reads with weak V/J assignments (E-value above 1e-6), missing CDR3, stop codons, out-of-frame junctions, or ambiguous translated residues were removed. V3J clonotypes were defined as sequences sharing the same inferred V gene, J gene, and CDR3 amino acid sequence. Percentage overlap between repertoires was computed as shared unique clonotypes divided by the size of the smaller repertoire. RTK rarefaction, the Chao1 estimator, and Recon v2.1 estimates of unobserved clonotypes were used to assess repertoire richness. For all TCRbeta clonotypes obtained by the gDNA method from a few donors, generation probabilities were computed with OLGA. TCRdb took over this immuneACCESS table, retaining in-frame rearrangements with V and J assigned. Such tables are incomplete; in checked studies, under half of the missing clones stem from an unresolved V gene, and the remainder is unexplained. The D gene and trimming were derived from the DNA, and the V and J assignments and clone size from that table. Counted in this sample were 2 million to 2.5 million clones; roughly 90% of them appeared once. The ten most abundant clones make up around 0.4% of the sample.

This receptor was taken from a man between 18 and 35 years old in good health. Some clones in this sample may be carry-over from other donors' samples. The sample comprised naive CD4+ T cells from PBMCs. The meaning of the sample's cell subset or site label: CD45RA+ positively selected. The chain is encoded by TRBV28 joined to TRBJ1-2; TRBD1 aligns with 7 central bases. The DNA sequence reads TGTGCCAGCAGTTTAGTGCGACAGGGCACGGGCTACACCTTC. This codes for CASSLVRQGTGYTF.